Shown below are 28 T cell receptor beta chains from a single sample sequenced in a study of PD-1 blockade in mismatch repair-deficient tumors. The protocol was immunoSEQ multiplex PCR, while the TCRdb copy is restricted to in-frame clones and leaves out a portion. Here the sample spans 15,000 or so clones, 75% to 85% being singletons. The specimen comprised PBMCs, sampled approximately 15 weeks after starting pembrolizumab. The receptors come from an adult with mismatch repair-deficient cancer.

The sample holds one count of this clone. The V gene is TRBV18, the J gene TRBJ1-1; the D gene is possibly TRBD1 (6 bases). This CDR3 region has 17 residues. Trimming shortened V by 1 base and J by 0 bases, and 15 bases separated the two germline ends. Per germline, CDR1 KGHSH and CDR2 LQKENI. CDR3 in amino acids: CASSPLGQRLMNTEAFF. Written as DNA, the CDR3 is TGTGCCAGCTCACCACTCGGACAGAGGCTCATGAACACTGAAGCTTTCTTT.

CDR3 bases: TGTGCCAGCAGTTCAAGGGGCGCTGGGGCCAACGTCCTGACTTTC. Its translation: CASSSRGAGANVLTF. The chain uses TRBV27 and TRBJ2-6, with a tentative D call TRBD1 (5 bases). The V end was cut by 4 bases, the J end by 2 bases, with 9 bases between. The V gene's germline CDR1 is MNHEY and CDR2 SMNVEV (reference sequence). The CDR3 runs to 15 residues.

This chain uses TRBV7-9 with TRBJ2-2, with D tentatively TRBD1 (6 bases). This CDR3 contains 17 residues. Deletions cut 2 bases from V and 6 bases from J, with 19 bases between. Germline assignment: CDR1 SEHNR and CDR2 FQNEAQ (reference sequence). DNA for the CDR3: TGTGCCAGCAGCTTACCCCAGGGGTCGAAAGTGGCCGGGGAGCTGTTTTTT. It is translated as CASSLPQGSKVAGELFF.

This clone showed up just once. CDR3 protein: CASSRSRGGSETQYF. CDR3 nucleotides: TGTGCCAGCTCTCGAAGCAGGGGCGGGAGTGAGACCCAGTACTTC. The rearrangement links TRBV18 to TRBJ2-5, with TRBD2 as a possible D gene (7 bases). This CDR3 has 15 amino acids. Germline V gives CDR1 KGHSH, CDR2 LQKENI. V lost 6 bases to trimming and J lost 5 bases, with 19 bases between them.

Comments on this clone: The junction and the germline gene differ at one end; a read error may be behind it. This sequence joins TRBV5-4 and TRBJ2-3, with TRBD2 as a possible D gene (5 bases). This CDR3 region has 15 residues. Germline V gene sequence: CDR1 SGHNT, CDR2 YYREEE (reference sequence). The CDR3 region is CASRLDRGFTDTQYF. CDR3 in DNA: TGTGCCAGCAGATTGGACCGAGGGTTCACAGATACGCAGTATTTT.

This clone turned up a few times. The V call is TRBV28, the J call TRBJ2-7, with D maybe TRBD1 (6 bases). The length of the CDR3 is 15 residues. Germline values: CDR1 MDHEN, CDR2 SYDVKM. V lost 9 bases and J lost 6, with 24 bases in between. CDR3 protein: CARSLPPGHQREQYF. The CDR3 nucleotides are TGTGCCAGGAGTCTACCACCGGGACACCAGCGCGAGCAGTACTTC.

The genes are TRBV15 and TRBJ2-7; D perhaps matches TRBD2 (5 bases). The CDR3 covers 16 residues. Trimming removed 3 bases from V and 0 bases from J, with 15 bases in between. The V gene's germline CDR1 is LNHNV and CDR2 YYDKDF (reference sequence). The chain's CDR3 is CATSREPAEFSYEQYF. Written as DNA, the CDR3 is TGTGCCACCAGCAGGGAACCAGCGGAATTCTCCTACGAGCAGTACTTC. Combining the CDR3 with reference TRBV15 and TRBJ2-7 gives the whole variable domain DAMVIQNPRYQVTQFGKPVTLSCSQTLNHNVMYWYQQKSSQAPKLLFHYYDKDFNNEADTPDNFQSRRPNTSFCFLDIRSPGLGDTAMYLCATSREPAEFSYEQYFGPGTRLTVT.

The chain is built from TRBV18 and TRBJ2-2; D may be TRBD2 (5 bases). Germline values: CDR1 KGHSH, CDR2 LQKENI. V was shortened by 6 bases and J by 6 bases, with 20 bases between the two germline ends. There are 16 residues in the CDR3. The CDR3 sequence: CASSKDSPAVAGELFF. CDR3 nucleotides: TGTGCCAGCTCCAAGGACTCCCCGGCCGTGGCCGGGGAGCTGTTTTTT. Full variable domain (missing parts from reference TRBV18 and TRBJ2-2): NAGVMQNPRHLVRRRGQEARLRCSPMKGHSHVYWYRQLPEEGLKFMVYLQKENIIDESGMPKERFSAEFPKEGPSILRIQQVVRGDSAAYFCASSKDSPAVAGELFFGEGSRLTVL.

CDR3 amino acids: CAWSKLAGADTQYF. The CDR3 DNA reads TGTGCCTGGAGTAAACTAGCTGGGGCAGATACGCAGTATTTT. J is TRBJ2-3 and V is TRBV30; possibly TRBD2 for D (6 bases). This CDR3 has 14 amino acids. The V end lost 2 bases, the J end lost 4 bases, and 13 bases lay between the germline ends. The V gene's germline CDR1 is GTSNPN and CDR2 SVGIG (reference sequence).

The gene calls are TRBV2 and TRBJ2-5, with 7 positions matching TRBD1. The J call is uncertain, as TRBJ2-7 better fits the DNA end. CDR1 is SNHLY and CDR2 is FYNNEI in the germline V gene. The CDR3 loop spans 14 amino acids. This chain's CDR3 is CASSTRTGHYEQYF. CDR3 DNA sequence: TGTGCCAGCAGTACAAGGACAGGACACTACGAGCAGTACTTC.

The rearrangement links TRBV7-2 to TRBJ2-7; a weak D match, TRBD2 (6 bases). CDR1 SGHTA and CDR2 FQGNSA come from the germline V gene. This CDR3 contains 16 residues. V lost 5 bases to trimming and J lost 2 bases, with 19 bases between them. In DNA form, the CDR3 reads TGTGCCAGCAGCCCCGTGGGGGGAGGAGGGACCTACGAGCAGTACTTC. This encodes CASSPVGGGGTYEQYF.

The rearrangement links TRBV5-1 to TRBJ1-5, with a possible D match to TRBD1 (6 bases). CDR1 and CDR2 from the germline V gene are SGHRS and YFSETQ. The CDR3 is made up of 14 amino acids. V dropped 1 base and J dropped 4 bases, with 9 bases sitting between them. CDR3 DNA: TGCGCCAGCAGCTTGTTAGGGGGAAATCAGCCCCAGCATTTT. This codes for CASSLLGGNQPQHF.

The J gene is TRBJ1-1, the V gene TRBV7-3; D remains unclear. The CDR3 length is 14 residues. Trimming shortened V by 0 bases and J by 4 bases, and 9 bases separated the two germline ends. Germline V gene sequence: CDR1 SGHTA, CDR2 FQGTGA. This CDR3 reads CASSLTGSGTEAFF. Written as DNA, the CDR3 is TGTGCCAGCAGCTTAACCGGGTCTGGCACTGAAGCTTTCTTT.

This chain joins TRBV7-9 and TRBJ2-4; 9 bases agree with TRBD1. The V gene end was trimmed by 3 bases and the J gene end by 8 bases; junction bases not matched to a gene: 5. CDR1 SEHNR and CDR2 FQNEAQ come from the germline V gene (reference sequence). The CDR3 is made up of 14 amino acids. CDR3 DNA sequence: TGTGCCAGCAGCTTCATACAGGGGGCAGACATTCAGTACTTC. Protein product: CASSFIQGADIQYF.

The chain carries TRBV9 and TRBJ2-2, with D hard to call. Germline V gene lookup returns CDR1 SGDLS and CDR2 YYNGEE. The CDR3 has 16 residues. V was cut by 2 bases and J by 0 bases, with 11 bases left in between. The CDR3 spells CASSVSGATNTGELFF. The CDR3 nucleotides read TGTGCCAGCAGCGTGTCCGGAGCCACGAACACCGGGGAGCTGTTTTTT.

CDR3 loop: CASSLQGTNTEAFF. The CDR3 coding sequence is TGTGCCAGCAGCTTACAGGGGACGAACACTGAAGCTTTCTTT. The rearrangement links TRBV7-9 to TRBJ1-1; a possible D gene is TRBD1 (6 bases). Trimming shortened V by 2 bases and J by 1 base, and 8 bases separated the two germline ends. This CDR3 is 14 amino acids long. Germline V CDR1 and CDR2: SEHNR, FQNEAQ (reference sequence).

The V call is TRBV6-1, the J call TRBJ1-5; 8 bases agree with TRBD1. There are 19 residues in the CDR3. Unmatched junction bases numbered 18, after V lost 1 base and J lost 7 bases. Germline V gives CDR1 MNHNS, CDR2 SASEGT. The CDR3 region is CASSEVLDRGSAWGQPQHF. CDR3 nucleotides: TGTGCCAGCAGTGAAGTACTCGACAGGGGCTCCGCCTGGGGCCAGCCCCAGCATTTT.

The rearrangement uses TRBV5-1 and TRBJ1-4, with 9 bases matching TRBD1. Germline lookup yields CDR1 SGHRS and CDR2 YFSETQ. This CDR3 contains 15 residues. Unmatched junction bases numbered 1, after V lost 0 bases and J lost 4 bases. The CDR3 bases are TGCGCCAGCAGCTTGGGACAGGGGGTTAATGAAAAACTGTTTTTT. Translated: CASSLGQGVNEKLFF.

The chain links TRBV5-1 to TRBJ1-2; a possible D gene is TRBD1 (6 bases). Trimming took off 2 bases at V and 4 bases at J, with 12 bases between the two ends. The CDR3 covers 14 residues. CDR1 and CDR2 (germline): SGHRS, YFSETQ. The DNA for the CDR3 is TGCGCCAGCAGCTTATCCGCAGGGGCCTATGGCTACACCTTC. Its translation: CASSLSAGAYGYTF.

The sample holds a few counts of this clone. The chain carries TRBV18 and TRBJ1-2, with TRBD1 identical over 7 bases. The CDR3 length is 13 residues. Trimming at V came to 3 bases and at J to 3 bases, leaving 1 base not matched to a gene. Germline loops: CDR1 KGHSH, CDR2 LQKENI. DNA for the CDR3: TGTGCCAGCTCACCCGGGACAGACTATGGCTACACCTTC. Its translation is CASSPGTDYGYTF.

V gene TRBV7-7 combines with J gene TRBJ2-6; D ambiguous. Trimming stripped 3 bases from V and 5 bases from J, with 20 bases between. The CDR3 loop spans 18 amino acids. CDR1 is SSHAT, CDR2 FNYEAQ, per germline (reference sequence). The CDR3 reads CASSLYPVPQSRANVLTF. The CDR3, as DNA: TGTGCCAGCAGCTTGTACCCAGTGCCACAAAGTCGGGCCAACGTCCTGACTTTC.

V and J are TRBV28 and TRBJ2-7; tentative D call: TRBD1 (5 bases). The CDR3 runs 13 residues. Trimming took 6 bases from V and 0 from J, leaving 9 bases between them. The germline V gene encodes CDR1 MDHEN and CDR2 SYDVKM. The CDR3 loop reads CASRQTDSYEQYF. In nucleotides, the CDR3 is TGTGCCAGCAGGCAGACAGACTCCTACGAGCAGTACTTC.

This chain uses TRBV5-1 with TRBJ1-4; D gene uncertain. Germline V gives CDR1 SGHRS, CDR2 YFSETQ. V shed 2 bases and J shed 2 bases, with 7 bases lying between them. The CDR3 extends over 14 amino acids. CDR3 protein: CASSFTSTNEKLFF. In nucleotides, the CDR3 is TGCGCCAGCAGCTTTACTTCTACTAATGAAAAACTGTTTTTT.

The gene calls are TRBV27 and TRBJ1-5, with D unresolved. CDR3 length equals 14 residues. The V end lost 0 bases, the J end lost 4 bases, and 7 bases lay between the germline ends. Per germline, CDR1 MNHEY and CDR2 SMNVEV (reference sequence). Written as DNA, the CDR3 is TGTGCCAGCAGTTTATCAGGGAGTAATCAGCCCCAGCATTTT. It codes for CASSLSGSNQPQHF.

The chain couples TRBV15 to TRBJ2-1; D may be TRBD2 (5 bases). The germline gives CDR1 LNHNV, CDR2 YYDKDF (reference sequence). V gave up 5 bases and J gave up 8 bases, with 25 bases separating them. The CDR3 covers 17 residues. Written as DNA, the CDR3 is TGTGCCACCAGCGGCCGGGGTGAGACCGGAACAAAAGATGAGCAGTTCTTC. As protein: CATSGRGETGTKDEQFF.

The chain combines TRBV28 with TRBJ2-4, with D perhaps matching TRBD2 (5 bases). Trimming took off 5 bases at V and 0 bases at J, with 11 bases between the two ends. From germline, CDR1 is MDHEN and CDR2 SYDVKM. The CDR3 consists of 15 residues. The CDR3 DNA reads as TGTGCCAGCAGTCCCTTAGGAGGAGCCAAAAACATTCAGTACTTC. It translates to CASSPLGGAKNIQYF.

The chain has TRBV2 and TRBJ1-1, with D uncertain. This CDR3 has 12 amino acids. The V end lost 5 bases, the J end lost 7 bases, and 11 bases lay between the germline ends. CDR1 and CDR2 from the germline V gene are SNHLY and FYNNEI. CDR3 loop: CASSSWAFEAFF. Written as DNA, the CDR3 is TGTGCCAGCAGTAGCTGGGCGTTTGAAGCTTTCTTT. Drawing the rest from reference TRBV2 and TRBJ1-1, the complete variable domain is EPEVTQTPSHQVTQMGQEVILRCVPISNHLYFYWYRQILGQKVEFLVSFYNNEISEKSEIFDDQFSVERPDGSNFTLKIRSTKLEDSAMYFCASSSWAFEAFFGQGTRLTVV.

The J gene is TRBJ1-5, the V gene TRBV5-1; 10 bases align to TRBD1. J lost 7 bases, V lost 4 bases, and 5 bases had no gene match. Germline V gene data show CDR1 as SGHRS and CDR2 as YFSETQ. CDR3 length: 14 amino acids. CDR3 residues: CASSKGTGDQPQHF. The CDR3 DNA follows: TGCGCCAGCAGCAAAGGGACAGGGGACCAGCCCCAGCATTTT.